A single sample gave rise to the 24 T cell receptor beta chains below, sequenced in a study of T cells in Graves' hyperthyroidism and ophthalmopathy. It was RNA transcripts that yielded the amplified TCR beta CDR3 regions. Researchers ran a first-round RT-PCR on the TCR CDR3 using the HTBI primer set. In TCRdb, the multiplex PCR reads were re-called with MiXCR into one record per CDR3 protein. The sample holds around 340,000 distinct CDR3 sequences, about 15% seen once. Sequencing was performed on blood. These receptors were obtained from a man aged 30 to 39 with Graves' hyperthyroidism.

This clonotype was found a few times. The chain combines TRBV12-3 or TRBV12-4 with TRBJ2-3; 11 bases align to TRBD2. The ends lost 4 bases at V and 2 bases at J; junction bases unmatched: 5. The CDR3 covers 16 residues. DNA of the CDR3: TGTGCCAGCAGTTCCCTGACTAGCGGGACCACAGATACGCAGTATTTT. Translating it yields CASSSLTSGTTDTQYF.

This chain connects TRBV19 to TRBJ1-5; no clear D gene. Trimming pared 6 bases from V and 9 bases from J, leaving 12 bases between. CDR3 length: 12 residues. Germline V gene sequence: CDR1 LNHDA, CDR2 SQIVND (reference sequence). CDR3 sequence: CASSYQGGPQHF. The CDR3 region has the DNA TGTGCCAGTAGCTACCAAGGAGGGCCCCAGCATTTT.

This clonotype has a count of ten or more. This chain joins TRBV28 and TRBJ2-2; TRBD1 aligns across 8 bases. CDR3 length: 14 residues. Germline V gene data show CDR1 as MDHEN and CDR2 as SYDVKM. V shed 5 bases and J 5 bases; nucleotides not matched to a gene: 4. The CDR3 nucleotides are TGTGCCAGCAGTGAGACAGGGGATACCGGGGAGCTGTTTTTT. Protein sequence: CASSETGDTGELFF. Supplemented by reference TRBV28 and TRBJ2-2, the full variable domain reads DVKVTQSSRYLVKRTGEKVFLECVQDMDHENMFWYRQDPGLGLRLIYFSYDVKMKEKGDIPEGYSVSREKKERFSLILESASTNQTSMYLCASSETGDTGELFFGEGSRLTVL.

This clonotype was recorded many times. CDR3 nucleotides: TGTGCCAGCAGCTGGAGGTGGGCTCAGCCCCAGCATTTT. Protein product: CASSWRWAQPQHF. The chain carries TRBV27 and TRBJ1-5; D gene ambiguous. V was shortened by 6 bases and J by 6 bases, with 12 bases between the two germline ends. The CDR3 contains 13 residues. Germline CDR1 is MNHEY and CDR2 is SMNVEV (reference sequence).

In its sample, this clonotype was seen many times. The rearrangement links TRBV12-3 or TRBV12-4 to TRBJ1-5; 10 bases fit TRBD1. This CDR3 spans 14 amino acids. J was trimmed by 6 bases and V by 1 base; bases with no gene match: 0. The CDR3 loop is CASSLGTGGQPQHF. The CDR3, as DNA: TGTGCCAGCAGTTTAGGGACAGGGGGTCAGCCCCAGCATTTT.

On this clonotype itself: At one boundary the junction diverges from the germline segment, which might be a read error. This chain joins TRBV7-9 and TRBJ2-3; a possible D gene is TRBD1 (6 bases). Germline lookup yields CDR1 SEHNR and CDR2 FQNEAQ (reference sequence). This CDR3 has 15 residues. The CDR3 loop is CTSSRTAKRTDTQYF. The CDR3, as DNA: TGTACCAGCAGCCGGACAGCAAAGAGGACAGATACGCAGTATTTT.

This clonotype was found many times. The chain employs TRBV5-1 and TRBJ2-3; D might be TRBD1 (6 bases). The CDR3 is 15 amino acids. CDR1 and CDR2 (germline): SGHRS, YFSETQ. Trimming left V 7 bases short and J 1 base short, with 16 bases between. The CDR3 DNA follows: TGCGCCAGCCTCCCAGGGGCAGGGGGCACAGATACGCAGTATTTT. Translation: CASLPGAGGTDTQYF.

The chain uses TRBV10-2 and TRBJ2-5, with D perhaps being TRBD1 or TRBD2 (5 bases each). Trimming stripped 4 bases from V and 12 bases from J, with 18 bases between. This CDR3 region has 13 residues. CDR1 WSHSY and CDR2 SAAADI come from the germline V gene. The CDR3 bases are TGCGCCAGCAGTGGGGACCTACGGGGTATGGAGTACTTC. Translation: CASSGDLRGMEYF.

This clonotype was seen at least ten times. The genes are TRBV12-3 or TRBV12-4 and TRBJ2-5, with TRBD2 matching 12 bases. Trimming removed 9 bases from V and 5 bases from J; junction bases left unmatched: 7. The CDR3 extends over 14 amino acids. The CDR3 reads CASSTSGSWETQYF. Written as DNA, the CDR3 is TGTGCCAGTTCGACTAGCGGGAGTTGGGAGACCCAGTACTTC.

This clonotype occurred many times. The CDR3 nucleotides read TGCAGCGTTGAGGGGGACGGGAGATACAATGAGCAGTTCTTC. Encoded protein: CSVEGDGRYNEQFF. The chain links TRBV29-1 to TRBJ2-1, with a possible D match to TRBD2 (6 bases). V was pared by 3 bases and J by 4 bases, with 13 bases between. The germline V gene encodes CDR1 SQVTM and CDR2 ANQGSEA. There are 14 residues in the CDR3.

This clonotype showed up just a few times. The CDR3 coding sequence is TGTGCCTGGAGTGTTTGGACCGCAACCGGGGAGCTGTTTTTT. As protein: CAWSVWTATGELFF. This chain links TRBV30 with TRBJ2-2, with D hard to call. Germline CDR1 is GTSNPN and CDR2 is SVGIG (reference sequence). CDR3 length equals 14 residues. V was clipped by 0 bases and J by 5 bases, with 10 bases between them.

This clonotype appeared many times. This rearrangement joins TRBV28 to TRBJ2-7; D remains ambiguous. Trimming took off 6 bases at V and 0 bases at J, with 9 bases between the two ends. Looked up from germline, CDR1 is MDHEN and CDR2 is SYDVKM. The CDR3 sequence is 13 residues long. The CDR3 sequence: CASSWSPSYEQYF. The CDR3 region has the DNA TGTGCCAGCAGCTGGTCCCCCTCCTACGAGCAGTACTTC.

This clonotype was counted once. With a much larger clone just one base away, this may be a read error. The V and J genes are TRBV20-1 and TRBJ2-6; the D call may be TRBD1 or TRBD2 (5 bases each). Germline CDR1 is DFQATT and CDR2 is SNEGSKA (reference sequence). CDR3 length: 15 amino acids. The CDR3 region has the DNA TGCAGTGCTAGACCCGCGGGTAATGGGGCCATCGTCCTGACTTTC. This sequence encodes CSARPAGNGAIVLTF.

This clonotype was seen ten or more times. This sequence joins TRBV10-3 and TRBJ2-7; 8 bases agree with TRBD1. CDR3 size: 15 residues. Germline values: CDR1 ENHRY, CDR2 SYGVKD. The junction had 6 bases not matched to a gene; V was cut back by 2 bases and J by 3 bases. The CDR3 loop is CAISEVPGQDYEQYF. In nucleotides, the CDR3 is TGTGCCATCAGTGAGGTCCCGGGACAGGACTACGAGCAGTACTTC.

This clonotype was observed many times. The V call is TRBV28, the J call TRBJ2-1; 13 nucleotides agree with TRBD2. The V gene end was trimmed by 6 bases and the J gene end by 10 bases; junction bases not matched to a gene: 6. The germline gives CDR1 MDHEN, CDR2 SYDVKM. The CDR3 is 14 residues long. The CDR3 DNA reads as TGTGCCAGCAGGTCGACTAGCGGGAGGACCGAGCAGTTCTTC. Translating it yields CASRSTSGRTEQFF.

The CDR3 here is CASRPRGQSSNQPQHF. As DNA, the CDR3 is TGTGCCAGCAGACCAAGGGGACAGTCCAGCAATCAGCCCCAGCATTTT. The J gene is TRBJ1-5, the V gene TRBV28; TRBD1 matches 7 bases. With V trimmed by 6 bases and J by 1 base, 9 bases remained unmatched. CDR3 size: 16 residues. Germline V gene data show CDR1 as MDHEN and CDR2 as SYDVKM.

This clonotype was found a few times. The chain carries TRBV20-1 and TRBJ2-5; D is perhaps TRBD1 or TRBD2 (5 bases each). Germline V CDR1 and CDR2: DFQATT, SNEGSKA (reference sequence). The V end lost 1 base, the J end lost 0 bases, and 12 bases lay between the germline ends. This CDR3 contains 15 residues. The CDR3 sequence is CSARVPGRDQETQYF. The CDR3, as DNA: TGCAGTGCTAGAGTTCCGGGACGGGACCAAGAGACCCAGTACTTC.

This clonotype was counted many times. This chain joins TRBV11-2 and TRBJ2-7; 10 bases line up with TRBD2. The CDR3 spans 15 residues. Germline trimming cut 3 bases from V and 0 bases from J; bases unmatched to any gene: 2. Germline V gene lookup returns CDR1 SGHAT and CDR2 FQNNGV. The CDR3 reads CASSLGTSDSYEQYF. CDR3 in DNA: TGTGCCAGCAGCTTGGGGACTAGCGACTCCTACGAGCAGTACTTC.

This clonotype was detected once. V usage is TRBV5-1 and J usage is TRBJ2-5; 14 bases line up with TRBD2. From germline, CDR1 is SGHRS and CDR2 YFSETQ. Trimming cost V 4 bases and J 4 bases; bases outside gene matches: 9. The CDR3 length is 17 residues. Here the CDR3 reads CASSPFPGLAGAETQYF. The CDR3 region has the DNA TGCGCCAGCAGCCCCTTCCCGGGACTAGCGGGAGCAGAGACCCAGTACTTC.

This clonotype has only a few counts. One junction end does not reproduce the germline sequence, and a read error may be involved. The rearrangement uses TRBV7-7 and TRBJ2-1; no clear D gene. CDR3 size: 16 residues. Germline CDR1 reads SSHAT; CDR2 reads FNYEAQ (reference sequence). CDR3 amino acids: CASSLRAESSYNEQFF. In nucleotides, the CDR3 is TGTGCTAGCAGCTTACGCGCCGAGAGCTCCTACAATGAGCAGTTCTTC.

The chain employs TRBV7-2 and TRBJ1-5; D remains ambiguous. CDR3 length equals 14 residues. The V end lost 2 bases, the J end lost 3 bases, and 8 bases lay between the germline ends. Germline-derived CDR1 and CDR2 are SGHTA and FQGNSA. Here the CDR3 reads CASSLYGLNQPQHF. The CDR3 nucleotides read TGTGCCAGCAGCTTATACGGCCTCAATCAGCCCCAGCATTTT.

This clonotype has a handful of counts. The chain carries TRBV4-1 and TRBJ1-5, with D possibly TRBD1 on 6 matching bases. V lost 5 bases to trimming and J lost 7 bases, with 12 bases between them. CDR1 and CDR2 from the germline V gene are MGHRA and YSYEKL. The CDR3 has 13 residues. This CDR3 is CASSGTGFQPQHF. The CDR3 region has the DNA TGCGCCAGCAGCGGAACAGGGTTCCAGCCCCAGCATTTT.

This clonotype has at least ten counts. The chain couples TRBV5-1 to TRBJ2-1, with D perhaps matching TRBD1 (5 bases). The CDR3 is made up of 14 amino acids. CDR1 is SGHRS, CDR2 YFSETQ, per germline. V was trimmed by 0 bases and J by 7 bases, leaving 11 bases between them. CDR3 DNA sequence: TGCGCCAGCAGCTTGGGGCAGGGTAAAAATGAGCAGTTCTTC. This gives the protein CASSLGQGKNEQFF.

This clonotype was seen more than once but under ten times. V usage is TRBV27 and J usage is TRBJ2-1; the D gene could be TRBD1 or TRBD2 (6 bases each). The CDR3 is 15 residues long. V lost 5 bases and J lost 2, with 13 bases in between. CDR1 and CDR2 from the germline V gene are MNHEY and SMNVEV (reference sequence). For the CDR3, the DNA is TGTGCCAGCAGTCGCCGGGGGCTCACCTACAATGAGCAGTTCTTC. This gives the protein CASSRRGLTYNEQFF.